Detailed here is one T cell receptor beta chain. Its antigen remains unknown. The sample comes from a study of shared clonotypes between healthy human individuals. Study findings and constraints: Sequencing depth was a factor that was expected to affect clonotype sharing among donors. The study found roughly 5% of naive CD4 clonotypes shared across four donors. Represented diversity (both genetic and exposure-history) was limited by the small number of donors.

Profiling relied on immunoSEQ multiplex PCR, and the TCRdb table lists in-frame clones only, not all of them. The table includes about 2.3 million clones, more than 80% detected once. The TCR comes from a man between 18 and 35 years old in good health. Some clones in this sample may be carry-over from other donors' samples. Material for sequencing was naive CD4+ T cells from PBMCs. The sample's subset: CD45RA+ positively selected.

The CDR3 DNA sequence: TGTGCCAGCAGTACAATGGGGGGCGTGGGGACTGAAGCTTTCTTT. It is translated as CASSTMGGVGTEAFF. The chain recombines TRBV28 with TRBJ1-1; weak D call: TRBD1 (6 bases). V was trimmed by 5 bases and J by 5 bases, leaving 18 bases between them. This CDR3 is built from 15 residues. Looked up from germline, CDR1 is MDHEN and CDR2 is SYDVKM. Based on the CDR3 plus reference TRBV28 and TRBJ1-1, the full variable domain is DVKVTQSSRYLVKRTGEKVFLECVQDMDHENMFWYRQDPGLGLRLIYFSYDVKMKEKGDIPEGYSVSREKKERFSLILESASTNQTSMYLCASSTMGGVGTEAFFGQGTRLTVV.